This TCR beta chain was identified in a study of T cell responses to AZD1222 COVID-19 vaccine. Only in-frame clones appear in the TCRdb table, and some are missing; sequencing was by immunoSEQ multiplex PCR. This table holds 55,000 to 60,000 clones, approximately 89% found once. This clone was recorded once. The V gene's germline CDR1 is SQVTM and CDR2 ANQGSEA. The CDR3 contains 15 residues. The V end lost 0 bases, the J end lost 5 bases, and 13 bases lay between the germline ends. The source is an adult in good health. Sample: peripheral blood, taken on day 0 of MenACWY control vaccination. The chain joins TRBV29-1 to TRBJ2-2; maybe TRBD1 (5 bases). DNA for the CDR3: TGCAGCGTTGAAGATCCCAGGGTCGGAACCGGGGAGCTGTTTTTT. Its translation is CSVEDPRVGTGELFF.